This entry features one TCR beta chain sequence. CDR3 size: 15 residues. V was shortened by 0 bases and J by 4 bases, with 13 bases between the two germline ends. The germline CDR1 and CDR2 sequences are MGHRA and YSYEKL. The table came from immunoSEQ multiplex PCR; TCRdb's copy has only in-frame clones and leaves some out. The sample contains about 130,000 clones, about 94% of which appear only once. The sample comes from a study of control samples from healthy donors and cancer patients. The chain combines TRBV4-1 with TRBJ2-7, with a weak D call TRBD1 (6 bases). What was sequenced was PBMCs. The sequence derives from a man aged 55 to 70 with colorectal cancer. This CDR3 is CASSQEGTRGYEQYF. The CDR3 DNA sequence: TGCGCCAGCAGCCAAGAGGGGACAAGGGGATACGAGCAGTACTTC.